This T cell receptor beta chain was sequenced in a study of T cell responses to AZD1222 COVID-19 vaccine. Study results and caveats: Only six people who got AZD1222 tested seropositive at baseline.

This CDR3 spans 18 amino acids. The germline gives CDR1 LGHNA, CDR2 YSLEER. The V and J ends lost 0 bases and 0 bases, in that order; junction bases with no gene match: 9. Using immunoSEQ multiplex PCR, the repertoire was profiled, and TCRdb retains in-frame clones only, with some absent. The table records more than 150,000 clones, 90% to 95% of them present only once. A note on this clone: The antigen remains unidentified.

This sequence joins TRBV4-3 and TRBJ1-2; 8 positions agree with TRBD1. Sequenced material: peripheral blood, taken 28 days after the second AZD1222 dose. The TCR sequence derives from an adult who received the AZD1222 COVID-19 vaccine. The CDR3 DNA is TGCGCCAGCAGCCAAGATAGTACAGGGGGATTAGCTAACTATGGCTACACCTTC. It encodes CASSQDSTGGLANYGYTF.